These T cell receptor beta chains were read from a single sample in a study of cytomegalovirus exposure and HLA in healthy donors. The assay was immunoSEQ multiplex PCR, and TCRdb's table has in-frame clones only and misses some. In the table there are under 150,000 clones, around two thirds of which are singletons. The sequenced material came from PBMCs. These receptors originate from a woman in her thirties or forties in good health and CMV-seronegative. Each CDR3 is given with its conserved first and last residue. D genes are given only for firm matches. Not all rows give a size; the values are once, few, many and, for expanded clones, a class.

>TRBV7-6|NA|NA|TRBJ2-5
CASSLEGGPAETQYF
TGTGCCAGCAGCTTAGAGGGGGGGCCGGCCGAGACCCAGTACTTC
>TRBV6-5|TRBD1|few|TRBJ1-1
CASTVPGGTEAFF
TGTGCCAGCACCGTACCAGGGGGAACTGAAGCTTTCTTT
>TRBV7-2|TRBD1|NA|TRBJ1-4
CASSLEGQGADEKLFF
TGTGCCAGCAGCCTCGAAGGACAGGGGGCGGATGAAAAACTGTTTTTT
>TRBV5-1|NA|NA|TRBJ2-5
CASSLASGIQETQYF
TGCGCCAGCAGCTTGGCGTCGGGGATCCAAGAGACCCAGTACTTC
>TRBV4-3|TRBD1|NA|TRBJ1-4
CASSRTGVGNEKLFF
TGCGCCAGCAGCCGCACAGGGGTGGGGAATGAAAAACTGTTTTTT
>TRBV15|NA|few|TRBJ1-6
CATSRDLGMDGGSYNSPLHF
TGTGCCACCAGCAGAGATCTAGGGATGGACGGGGGCTCCTATAATTCACCCCTCCACTTT
>TRBV6-5|TRBD1|NA|TRBJ1-6
CASNPTGVNSPLHF
TGTGCCAGCAACCCGACAGGGGTAAATTCACCCCTCCACTTT
>TRBV29-1|TRBD1|NA|TRBJ1-1
CSVQGAMRTEAFF
TGCAGCGTACAGGGGGCTATGAGGACTGAAGCTTTCTTT
>TRBV6-4|NA|few|TRBJ2-5
CASSAPPGELQETQYF
TGTGCCAGCAGTGCGCCGCCGGGGGAACTTCAAGAGACCCAGTACTTC
>TRBV19|TRBD1|few|TRBJ1-5
CASSISQGAGQPQHF
TGTGCCAGTAGTATATCACAGGGGGCAGGGCAGCCCCAGCATTTT
>TRBV5-4|TRBD1|NA|TRBJ1-1
CASSLAPGQGGGTEAFF
TGTGCCAGCAGCTTGGCCCCGGGACAGGGCGGGGGCACTGAAGCTTTCTTT
>TRBV27|NA|NA|TRBJ1-1
CASREAGTEAFF
TGTGCCAGCAGGGAGGCGGGTACTGAAGCTTTCTTT
>TRBV12-5|NA|NA|TRBJ2-2
CASGLDRGELFF
TGTGCTAGTGGTTTGGACAGGGGGGAGCTGTTTTTT
>TRBV2|NA|NA|TRBJ1-5
CASGGEGNQPQHF
TGTGCCTCCGGAGGGGAGGGCAATCAGCCCCAGCATTTT
>TRBV5-1|TRBD1|NA|TRBJ1-1
CASSLFQGDEAFF
TGCGCCAGCAGCTTGTTCCAGGGGGATGAAGCTTTCTTT
>TRBV5-4|NA|NA|TRBJ2-5
CASRTDAGRETQYF
TGTGCCAGCAGAACAGACGCTGGGAGAGAGACCCAGTACTTC
>TRBV4-1|NA|NA|TRBJ2-7
CASSQVAGHLYEQYF
TGCGCCAGCAGCCAAGTCGCAGGACATCTCTACGAGCAGTACTTC
>TRBV30|NA|once|TRBJ2-7
CAWSVLIEQYF
TGTGCCTGGAGTGTCTTAATCGAGCAGTACTTC
>TRBV9|NA|NA|TRBJ2-3
CASRRSSTDTQYF
TGTGCCAGCAGGCGATCCTCCACAGATACGCAGTATTTT
>TRBV30|NA|NA|TRBJ2-7
CAWSVGGVYEQYF
TGTGCCTGGAGTGTAGGGGGGGTTTACGAGCAGTACTTC
>TRBV29-1|NA|NA|TRBJ2-5
CSVATQETQYF
TGCAGCGTTGCCACACAAGAGACCCAGTACTTC
>TRBV9|NA|NA|TRBJ2-5
CASSGMEQETQYF
TGTGCCAGCAGCGGGATGGAGCAAGAGACCCAGTACTTC
>TRBV28|NA|few|TRBJ2-2
CASSTPGAGELFF
TGTGCCAGCAGTACCCCAGGGGCCGGGGAGCTGTTTTTT
>TRBV13|TRBD1|few|TRBJ2-3
CAILDRGLVDTQYF
TGTGCCATACTAGACAGGGGGCTTGTAGATACGCAGTATTTT